A selection of T cell receptor beta chains follows, all from one sample in a study of cytomegalovirus exposure and HLA in healthy donors. Clones were read by immunoSEQ multiplex PCR, and TCRdb kept only the in-frame ones, dropping some. Of 150,000 to 200,000 clones in the sample, about 76% are singletons; the top ten hold less than 9%. What was sequenced was PBMCs. The receptors stem from a male donor in good health and CMV-seropositive. CDR3s leave out the opening cysteine and the closing phenylalanine or tryptophan. Fields, in order: CDR3 protein, V gene, clone size. Clone size appears in some rows only: once, few, many, or a class for an expanded clone.

ASVEANTEAF	TRBV7-8	-
ATSRDRGEQY	TRBV15	-
ASSLGTSEQY	TRBV5-4	-
ASSTRLAGAETQY	TRBV5-4	-
ASIHLISVAEAF	TRBV11-2	-
ASLHPGGARLNEQF	TRBV2	-
SVGQGGSSPLH	TRBV29-1	once
ASSYLGETDTQY	TRBV6-5	-
ASSVSRGSETQY	TRBV7-3	-
ASSLYPQREGNTEAF	TRBV5-1	-
ASRPGQGSPEAF	TRBV6-5	-